This is a list of T cell receptor beta chains from one sample in a study of cytomegalovirus exposure and HLA in healthy donors. Sequencing was performed with immunoSEQ multiplex PCR; in TCRdb, only in-frame clones are kept and a portion is missing. The repertoire includes under 250,000 clones, 78% of them detected once, and approximately 0.49% sits in the top ten. Sequencing was carried out using PBMCs. Source of these receptors: a boy aged 5-17 years in good health and CMV-seronegative. Both conserved end residues are part of each CDR3. The order of the fields is J gene, clone size, V gene, CDR3 protein. Some rows have no size entry. The others give once, few or many, or a class for an expanded clone.

j_call: TRBJ2-3; clone_size: NA; v_call: TRBV14; cdr3_aa: CASSPNSGSAGTDTQYF
j_call: TRBJ2-7; clone_size: NA; v_call: TRBV7-8; cdr3_aa: CASSPDRFSYEQYF
j_call: TRBJ2-5; clone_size: NA; v_call: TRBV10-3; cdr3_aa: CAISESRDRQETQYF
j_call: TRBJ2-7; clone_size: NA; v_call: TRBV5-5; cdr3_aa: CARRLRGGPRYEQYF
j_call: TRBJ2-3; clone_size: NA; v_call: TRBV10-1; cdr3_aa: CASCPFPGDTQYF
j_call: TRBJ1-2; clone_size: NA; v_call: TRBV7-9; cdr3_aa: CASSFPYRDF
j_call: TRBJ2-2; clone_size: NA; v_call: TRBV7-3; cdr3_aa: CASSRRLAGNTGELFF
j_call: TRBJ2-1; clone_size: once; v_call: TRBV5-1; cdr3_aa: CASSPGTSGGQFF
j_call: TRBJ1-1; clone_size: NA; v_call: TRBV4-1; cdr3_aa: CASSQVTDTEAFF
j_call: TRBJ1-2; clone_size: NA; v_call: TRBV19; cdr3_aa: CASSTGTGGFRLGYTF
j_call: TRBJ2-3; clone_size: NA; v_call: TRBV5-6; cdr3_aa: CASSLLGQAGTDTQYF
j_call: TRBJ1-1; clone_size: few; v_call: TRBV19; cdr3_aa: CASRGGTSSEAFF
j_call: TRBJ1-6; clone_size: few; v_call: TRBV6-1; cdr3_aa: CASSEGRQPPFSPLHF
j_call: TRBJ1-1; clone_size: NA; v_call: TRBV11-1; cdr3_aa: CASSAAYGNTEAFF
j_call: TRBJ2-5; clone_size: few; v_call: TRBV11-3; cdr3_aa: CASTPLAGGRTQYF
j_call: TRBJ1-1; clone_size: NA; v_call: TRBV5-1; cdr3_aa: CASSLGGRSKTEAFF
j_call: TRBJ1-2; clone_size: few; v_call: TRBV2; cdr3_aa: CASPTPGTGDYGYTF
j_call: TRBJ1-1; clone_size: NA; v_call: TRBV7-8; cdr3_aa: CASSPSWYRANTEAFF
j_call: TRBJ1-2; clone_size: NA; v_call: TRBV5-1; cdr3_aa: CASSPTVRAVNSYGYTF
j_call: TRBJ2-1; clone_size: NA; v_call: TRBV27; cdr3_aa: CASSLRGGAYNEQFF
j_call: TRBJ2-1; clone_size: few; v_call: TRBV29-1; cdr3_aa: CSVDSYGGDEQFF
j_call: TRBJ2-5; clone_size: few; v_call: TRBV6-5; cdr3_aa: CASAGDQETQYF
j_call: TRBJ2-1; clone_size: NA; v_call: TRBV6-4; cdr3_aa: CASSRAGTGTYNEQFF
j_call: TRBJ1-5; clone_size: few; v_call: TRBV9; cdr3_aa: CASSALRGQEYSNQPQHF
j_call: TRBJ2-4; clone_size: NA; v_call: TRBV19; cdr3_aa: CASSKRVGSGVAKNIQYF
j_call: TRBJ1-6; clone_size: NA; v_call: TRBV29-1; cdr3_aa: CSVGVSGNSPLHF
j_call: TRBJ1-6; clone_size: few; v_call: TRBV23-1; cdr3_aa: CASSQSAGSSYNSPLHF
j_call: TRBJ1-2; clone_size: few; v_call: TRBV5-5; cdr3_aa: CASSANPGNGYTF
j_call: TRBJ2-7; clone_size: NA; v_call: TRBV7-2; cdr3_aa: CASSLTGGSPYSYEQYF
j_call: TRBJ2-7; clone_size: NA; v_call: TRBV7-2; cdr3_aa: CASSLVSRGVGYEQYF
j_call: TRBJ2-1; clone_size: NA; v_call: TRBV5-4; cdr3_aa: CASSLGLAGSYNEQFF
j_call: TRBJ2-3; clone_size: NA; v_call: TRBV7-2; cdr3_aa: CASSLWASPTRGNTQYF
j_call: TRBJ2-1; clone_size: once; v_call: TRBV5-5; cdr3_aa: CASSLTGLAGGPYNEQFF
j_call: TRBJ1-2; clone_size: NA; v_call: TRBV6-5; cdr3_aa: CASGLVDGNGYTF
j_call: TRBJ2-1; clone_size: NA; v_call: TRBV10-3; cdr3_aa: CAISGAGSHEQFF
j_call: TRBJ2-1; clone_size: NA; v_call: TRBV11-3; cdr3_aa: CASSASGTGGYNEQFF
j_call: TRBJ2-1; clone_size: NA; v_call: TRBV18; cdr3_aa: CASSPGRIRAGTHNGEQFF
j_call: TRBJ1-2; clone_size: NA; v_call: TRBV19; cdr3_aa: CASSIDRSYGYTF
j_call: TRBJ2-1; clone_size: once; v_call: TRBV4-2; cdr3_aa: CASSQDSSGSRNEQFF
j_call: TRBJ1-2; clone_size: once; v_call: TRBV9; cdr3_aa: CASKRGQANYGYTF
j_call: TRBJ1-2; clone_size: NA; v_call: TRBV7-8; cdr3_aa: CASSLDLSGSYGYTF
j_call: TRBJ2-5; clone_size: few; v_call: TRBV7-2; cdr3_aa: CASSLRGGQGGSAQYF
j_call: TRBJ2-1; clone_size: NA; v_call: TRBV4-1; cdr3_aa: CASSQAWGIRTGTNNEQFF
j_call: TRBJ1-1; clone_size: NA; v_call: TRBV5-1; cdr3_aa: CASSLDGRNTEAFF
j_call: TRBJ2-7; clone_size: NA; v_call: TRBV19; cdr3_aa: CASSIRRDRGYEQYF